This TCR beta chain is from a study of T-cell reconstitution after alpha-beta-depleted transplantation in children. Trimming stripped 2 bases from V and 2 bases from J, with 10 bases between. Germline loops: CDR1 SGHRS, CDR2 YFSETQ. There are 14 residues in the CDR3. This clonotype has a count of ten or more. As it was prepared, the TCRbeta library received unique molecular identifiers. Via MiXCR, TCRdb re-called the PCR reads, giving one row per CDR3 protein. The table shows some 200,000 distinct CDR3 sequences, with less than 15% occurring only once. V usage is TRBV5-1 and J usage is TRBJ2-5, with D hard to call. This sequence originates from a human donor who donated a stem cell graft to a child with acute lymphoblastic leukemia. Specimen: PBMCs from the stem cell graft donor, collected from the stem cell graft. The CDR3 DNA sequence: TGCGCCAGCAGCTTAGGTGTGGCACAAGAGACCCAGTACTTC. It specifies CASSLGVAQETQYF.